The 19 T cell receptor beta chains given below trace back to one sample, sequenced in a study of blood T cell repertoires in COVID-19. Here immunoSEQ multiplex PCR was the method, and the copy in TCRdb shows in-frame clones only, minus some. The repertoire has 45,000 or so clones, approximately 90% of them found once; the top ten carry about 14%. The sample was peripheral blood. The source of these receptors is a man between 65 and 85 years old with active COVID-19.

The rearrangement joins TRBV5-4 to TRBJ1-2; D is unresolved. The V gene's germline CDR1 is SGHNT and CDR2 YYREEE (reference sequence). This CDR3 has 16 residues. V was trimmed by 3 bases and J by 5 bases, leaving 20 bases between them. CDR3 amino acids: CASSSLAGSIGYGYTF. CDR3 DNA sequence: TGTGCCAGCAGCTCGCTCGCCGGGAGTATCGGGTATGGCTACACCTTC.

This rearrangement joins TRBV2 to TRBJ2-5; the match to TRBD2 covers 9 bases. The CDR3 is 16 amino acids. V lost 6 bases, J lost 2 bases, and 10 bases stayed unmatched. Germline V lookup: CDR1 SNHLY, CDR2 FYNNEI. CDR3 residues: CASSIASGEIQETQYF. CDR3 nucleotides: TGTGCCAGCAGCATAGCTAGCGGGGAGATTCAAGAGACCCAGTACTTC.

The chain's CDR3 is CASSLELRGRSGELFF. The CDR3, as DNA: TGTGCCAGCAGCTTAGAATTGAGGGGGCGGTCCGGGGAGCTGTTTTTT. The J gene is TRBJ2-2, the V gene TRBV11-2; 7 bases are shared with TRBD1. CDR1 is SGHAT and CDR2 is FQNNGV in the germline V gene. The V and J ends lost 0 bases and 6 bases, in that order; junction bases with no gene match: 7. The CDR3 loop spans 16 amino acids.

The J gene is TRBJ2-1, the V gene TRBV7-2; 8 bases fit TRBD1. V shed 5 bases and J 5 bases; nucleotides not matched to a gene: 5. Germline CDR1 is SGHTA and CDR2 is FQGNSA. The length of the CDR3 is 14 residues. The CDR3 spells CASSPDRDNNEQFF. CDR3 DNA: TGTGCCAGCAGCCCGGACAGGGATAACAATGAGCAGTTCTTC. Looking up the rest from reference TRBV7-2 and TRBJ2-1 gives the full variable domain: GAGVSQSPSNKVTEKGKDVELRCDPISGHTALYWYRQSLGQGLEFLIYFQGNSAPDKSGLPSDRFSAERTGGSVSTLTIQRTQQEDSAVYLCASSPDRDNNEQFFGPGTRLTVL.

The J gene is TRBJ2-3, the V gene TRBV6-2 or TRBV6-3; tentative D call: TRBD2 (7 bases). Germline-derived CDR1 and CDR2 are MNHEY and SVGEGT. The V end was cut by 4 bases, the J end by 8 bases, with 16 bases between. The CDR3 has 14 amino acids. CDR3 loop: CASSSSGAGVTQYF. The CDR3 nucleotides read TGTGCCAGCAGTTCCTCGGGGGCGGGGGTTACGCAGTATTTT.

This clone was observed a handful of times. CDR3 residues: CASSVEGAGTGELFF. The CDR3 DNA is TGTGCCAGCAGCGTGGAGGGGGCGGGCACCGGGGAGCTGTTTTTT. The chain links TRBV9 to TRBJ2-2; tentative D call: TRBD1 (7 bases). CDR3 length equals 15 residues. The ends were cut back, 2 bases at V and 4 bases at J, with 12 bases in the middle. Germline-derived CDR1 and CDR2 are SGDLS and YYNGEE. Combining the CDR3 with reference TRBV9 and TRBJ2-2 gives the whole variable domain DSGVTQTPKHLITATGQRVTLRCSPRSGDLSVYWYQQSLDQGLQFLIQYYNGEERAKGNILERFSAQQFPDLHSELNLSSLELGDSALYFCASSVEGAGTGELFFGEGSRLTVL.

This chain uses TRBV7-2 with TRBJ2-5, with D hard to call. V shed 1 base and J shed 1 base, with 7 bases lying between them. CDR1 is SGHTA, CDR2 FQGNSA, per germline. The length of the CDR3 is 14 residues. The CDR3 loop reads CASSLGGSQETQYF. CDR3 DNA sequence: TGTGCCAGCAGCTTAGGTGGTAGCCAAGAGACCCAGTACTTC.

The rearrangement joins TRBV15 to TRBJ1-3, with TRBD1 identical over 8 bases. Germline CDR1 is LNHNV and CDR2 is YYDKDF (reference sequence). This CDR3 has 16 amino acids. The V segment lost 0 bases and the J segment 5 bases; nucleotides outside the gene matches: 6. CDR3 in DNA: TGTGCCACCAGCAGAGAGCGGACAGGGTTCAGAAACACCATATATTTT. It yields the protein CATSRERTGFRNTIYF.

The chain combines TRBV5-8 with TRBJ2-3; 9 positions agree with TRBD1. CDR1 is SGHTS and CDR2 is YDEGEE in the germline V gene. J was trimmed by 1 base and V by 4 bases; bases with no gene match: 13. The CDR3 sequence is 18 residues long. The DNA for the CDR3 is TGTGCCAGCAGCCCCGGGACAGGGACGTTTCGGGGCACAGATACGCAGTATTTT. This encodes CASSPGTGTFRGTDTQYF.

The chain joins TRBV7-9 to TRBJ2-1; 10 bases match TRBD1. Germline CDR1 is SEHNR and CDR2 is FQNEAQ (reference sequence). Trimming cost V 5 bases and J 7 bases; bases outside gene matches: 8. This CDR3 region has 15 residues. CDR3 residues: CASSPRDRGINEQFF. Here the CDR3 DNA reads TGTGCCAGCAGCCCTCGGGACAGGGGAATAAATGAGCAGTTCTTC.

V gene TRBV7-2 combines with J gene TRBJ2-5; 8 bases are a match to TRBD1. This CDR3 has 14 residues. V gave up 1 base and J gave up 5 bases; unmatched junction bases: 3. CDR1 and CDR2 from the germline V gene are SGHTA and FQGNSA. The CDR3 sequence: CASSLETGAETQYF. The CDR3, as DNA: TGTGCCAGCAGCTTAGAGACAGGGGCGGAGACCCAGTACTTC. The whole variable domain, remainder taken from reference TRBV7-2 and TRBJ2-5, is GAGVSQSPSNKVTEKGKDVELRCDPISGHTALYWYRQSLGQGLEFLIYFQGNSAPDKSGLPSDRFSAERTGGSVSTLTIQRTQQEDSAVYLCASSLETGAETQYFGPGTRLLVL.

In the case of this clone: This sample includes further DNA sequences coding for the same CDR3. The chain uses TRBV14 and TRBJ2-5; TRBD1 might be the D (6 bases). CDR1 and CDR2 from the germline V gene are SGHDN and FVKESK. There are 13 residues in the CDR3. Trimming stripped 5 bases from V and 2 bases from J, with 9 bases between. The CDR3 DNA reads TGTGCCAGCAGCTGGACAGCTCAAGAGACCCAGTACTTC. Its protein product is CASSWTAQETQYF.

The rearrangement links TRBV20-1 to TRBJ2-5, with unresolved D. The CDR3 has 14 amino acids. The germline V gene has CDR1 DFQATT and CDR2 SNEGSKA (reference sequence). The V end lost 3 bases, the J end lost 2 bases, and 13 bases lay between the germline ends. The CDR3 is CSASRSTDQETQYF. Written as DNA, the CDR3 is TGCAGTGCTAGTCGAAGTACAGATCAAGAGACCCAGTACTTC.

The chain has TRBV9 and TRBJ2-4, with D tentatively TRBD1 (5 bases). Trimming pared 4 bases from V and 0 bases from J, leaving 17 bases between. There are 17 residues in the CDR3. CDR1 is SGDLS, CDR2 YYNGEE, per germline. This CDR3 is CASSPGDSWLAKNIQYF. The CDR3, as DNA: TGTGCCAGCAGCCCCGGCGACAGTTGGCTAGCCAAAAACATTCAGTACTTC. Full variable domain (outside the CDR3, taken from reference TRBV9 and TRBJ2-4): DSGVTQTPKHLITATGQRVTLRCSPRSGDLSVYWYQQSLDQGLQFLIQYYNGEERAKGNILERFSAQQFPDLHSELNLSSLELGDSALYFCASSPGDSWLAKNIQYFGAGTRLSVL.

The chain uses TRBV6-2 or TRBV6-3 and TRBJ2-5; tentatively, D is TRBD1 (6 bases). This CDR3 region has 15 residues. V lost 2 bases to trimming and J lost 3 bases, with 13 bases between them. CDR1 MNHEY and CDR2 SVGEGT come from the germline V gene. DNA of the CDR3: TGTGCCAGCAGTTACCCGGGACACTCAAAAGAGACCCAGTACTTC. It codes for CASSYPGHSKETQYF.

The chain combines TRBV5-4 with TRBJ2-1; TRBD2 is a possible D gene (5 bases). The CDR3 is made up of 16 amino acids. Trimming pared 5 bases from V and 6 bases from J, leaving 21 bases between. CDR1 is SGHNT and CDR2 is YYREEE in the germline V gene (reference sequence). The CDR3 protein is CASSPRGGIGVNEQFF. The CDR3 nucleotides are TGTGCCAGCAGTCCGAGAGGAGGAATCGGGGTCAATGAGCAGTTCTTC. The whole variable domain, remainder taken from reference TRBV5-4 and TRBJ2-1, is ETGVTQSPTHLIKTRGQQVTLRCSSQSGHNTVSWYQQALGQGPQFIFQYYREEENGRGNFPPRFSGLQFPNYSSELNVNALELDDSALYLCASSPRGGIGVNEQFFGPGTRLTVL.

This chain connects TRBV7-2 to TRBJ1-2; the match to TRBD1 covers 8 bases. The V segment lost 0 bases and the J segment 4 bases; nucleotides outside the gene matches: 7. CDR3 length: 16 residues. The germline CDR1 and CDR2 sequences are SGHTA and FQGNSA. The CDR3 here is CASSLAKGDRRYGYTF. The CDR3 nucleotides read TGTGCCAGCAGCTTAGCGAAGGGGGACAGGCGCTATGGCTACACCTTC.

The rearrangement links TRBV19 to TRBJ2-7; D is unresolved. The CDR3 sequence is 12 residues long. Germline V gene lookup returns CDR1 LNHDA and CDR2 SQIVND (reference sequence). Trimming cost V 3 bases and J 5 bases, with 8 bases left between them. CDR3 amino acids: CASSMAGDEQYF. Written as DNA, the CDR3 is TGTGCCAGTAGTATGGCAGGCGACGAGCAGTACTTC. Full variable domain (rest looked up from reference TRBV19 and TRBJ2-7): DGGITQSPKYLFRKEGQNVTLSCEQNLNHDAMYWYRQDPGQGLRLIYYSQIVNDFQKGDIAEGYSVSREKKESFPLTVTSAQKNPTAFYLCASSMAGDEQYFGPGTRLTVT.

The rearrangement uses TRBV6-5 and TRBJ2-7; D remains ambiguous. Germline lookup yields CDR1 MNHEY and CDR2 SVGAGI. Trimming pared 2 bases from V and 3 bases from J, leaving 14 bases between. The CDR3 extends over 15 amino acids. The CDR3, as DNA: TGTGCCAGCAGTTACGGAAGCGTTCCCTTCTACGAGCAGTACTTC. It specifies CASSYGSVPFYEQYF.